The clone carrying this T cell receptor (beta chain) was counted at least ten times. Its antigen is not identified. Amplified regions were TCR beta CDR3 sequences from RNA transcripts. First-round RT-PCR targeting the TCR CDR3 was performed with the HTBI primer set. MiXCR, applied by TCRdb to the multiplex PCR reads, yields one record per CDR3 protein. The top ten clones hold around a sixth of a sample with 360,000 or so distinct CDR3 sequences, less than 20% of them seen once. The sample comes from a study of T cells in Graves' hyperthyroidism and ophthalmopathy. Study results and limitations: Ophthalmopathy stood apart from stable hyperthyroidism in a 13 V-J model.

The CDR3 sequence is 17 residues long. From germline, CDR1 is MNHEY and CDR2 SVGEGT. Trimming at V came to 6 bases and at J to 4 bases, leaving 14 bases not matched to a gene. This chain connects TRBV6-2 or TRBV6-3 to TRBJ2-2; 7 bases line up with TRBD2. The clonotype was recovered from a woman between 35 and 50 years old with Graves' ophthalmopathy. Sequenced sample: blood. CDR3: CASSPTIRTRTTGELFF. The DNA for the CDR3 is TGTGCCAGCAGCCCAACAATCAGGACTAGGACCACCGGGGAGCTGTTTTTT.